The 27 T cell receptor beta chains given below trace back to one sample, sequenced in a study of CD8+ T cells in alopecia areata. Sequencing templates came from extracted RNA that was reverse transcribed into cDNA. Profiled with immunoSEQ multiplex PCR; TCRdb holds only in-frame clones, not every one. Here the sample spans about 210,000 clones, around three fifths being singletons. Described treatment: oral pan-JAK inhibitor, 5-10 mg twice daily. Sequencing was performed on CD4+ T cells sorted from blood, taken at week 4, from a patient treated with tofacitinib. These receptors originate from a human donor with alopecia areata.

The CDR3 loop reads CAWKGRVGPPPYTEAFF. DNA for the CDR3: TGTGCCTGGAAGGGCAGGGTTGGACCTCCCCCCTACACTGAAGCTTTCTTT. The chain employs TRBV30 and TRBJ1-1; the D gene is possibly TRBD1 (5 bases). Trimming stripped 4 bases from V and 3 bases from J, with 24 bases between. The CDR3 extends over 17 amino acids. Germline values: CDR1 GTSNPN, CDR2 SVGIG (reference sequence).

This clone was observed a handful of times. The J gene is TRBJ2-1, the V gene TRBV25-1, with no clear D. V was pared by 8 bases and J by 9 bases, with 11 bases between. This CDR3 is 11 amino acids long. From germline, CDR1 is MGHDK and CDR2 SYGVNS. CDR3 loop: CASGRAGEQFF. In DNA form, the CDR3 reads TGTGCCAGCGGCCGAGCCGGTGAGCAGTTCTTC.

This clone occurred a few times. CDR3 sequence (DNA): TGTGCCACCGCCGGACTGACAACCGGTATCATGCCCCAGCATTTT. Translated: CATAGLTTGIMPQHF. The V call is TRBV15, the J call TRBJ1-5; D is ambiguous. Deletions cut 8 bases from V and 9 bases from J, with 23 bases between. Germline-derived CDR1 and CDR2 are LNHNV and YYDKDF (reference sequence). This CDR3 has 15 amino acids.

The V call is TRBV9, the J call TRBJ1-1; the match to TRBD1 covers 8 bases. The junction had 10 bases not matched to a gene; V was cut back by 3 bases and J by 6 bases. Germline lookup yields CDR1 SGDLS and CDR2 YYNGEE. The CDR3 loop spans 15 amino acids. The DNA of the CDR3 is TGTGCCAGCAGCGAGGGGGACAGGATAGGGGCTGAAGCTTTCTTT. Protein: CASSEGDRIGAEAFF.

The sample holds one count of this clone. The rearrangement joins TRBV29-1 to TRBJ2-1; D gene ambiguous. From germline, CDR1 is SQVTM and CDR2 ANQGSEA. CDR3 size: 13 residues. The V end was cut by 2 bases, the J end by 5 bases, with 10 bases between. The CDR3 reads CSVEQQVNNEQFF. CDR3 sequence (DNA): TGCAGCGTTGAACAGCAGGTCAACAATGAGCAGTTCTTC.

This clone has more than one count but fewer than ten. This chain links TRBV29-1 with TRBJ2-2, with 8 bases lining up with TRBD2. Looked up from germline, CDR1 is SQVTM and CDR2 is ANQGSEA. This CDR3 contains 13 residues. After removal of 5 bases from V and 9 bases from J, the junction contained 8 bases not matched to a gene. Written as DNA, the CDR3 is TGCAGCGTTCTTCGGGGGGGTGCCCGGGAGCTGTTTTTT. Translated: CSVLRGGARELFF.

About this clone itself: Other DNA sequences in this specimen translate into the identical CDR3. The chain is built from TRBV7-2 and TRBJ2-7; no firm D call. Germline CDR1 reads SGHTA; CDR2 reads FQGNSA. Trimming removed 2 bases from V and 1 base from J, with 0 bases in between. This CDR3 has 11 amino acids. CDR3 loop: CASSLSYEQYF. DNA for the CDR3: TGTGCCAGCAGCTTATCCTACGAGCAGTACTTC.

The chain couples TRBV29-1 to TRBJ2-7; D may correspond to TRBD1 or TRBD2 (5 bases each). The CDR3 runs to 13 residues. Germline CDR1 SQVTM, CDR2 ANQGSEA. Trimming left V 1 base short and J 5 bases short, with 12 bases between. In nucleotides, the CDR3 is TGCAGCGTTGAAGGTCAGGGAGACCACGAGCAGTACTTC. Protein product: CSVEGQGDHEQYF.

The V gene is TRBV9, the J gene TRBJ1-2, with D hard to call. The CDR3 loop spans 14 amino acids. The V and J ends lost 0 bases and 4 bases respectively, with 10 bases between them. Per germline, CDR1 SGDLS and CDR2 YYNGEE. The CDR3 DNA reads TGTGCCAGCAGCGTAGGGCTAGAGGCCTATGGCTACACCTTC. Amino acid sequence: CASSVGLEAYGYTF.

The rearrangement joins TRBV9 to TRBJ1-2, with TRBD1 as a possible D gene (5 bases). The germline gives CDR1 SGDLS, CDR2 YYNGEE. This CDR3 comprises 13 residues. The germline V and J ends were trimmed by 4 bases and 1 base, with 8 bases remaining between them. The CDR3 loop reads CASSTDNNYGYTF. The CDR3 bases are TGTGCCAGCAGCACGGACAATAACTATGGCTACACCTTC. Full variable domain (outside the CDR3, taken from reference TRBV9 and TRBJ1-2): DSGVTQTPKHLITATGQRVTLRCSPRSGDLSVYWYQQSLDQGLQFLIQYYNGEERAKGNILERFSAQQFPDLHSELNLSSLELGDSALYFCASSTDNNYGYTFGSGTRLTVV.

The chain has TRBV15 and TRBJ1-6; a possible D gene is TRBD1 (6 bases). This CDR3 has 14 residues. CDR1 and CDR2 from the germline V gene are LNHNV and YYDKDF (reference sequence). V lost 5 bases and J 6 bases, leaving 11 bases between the germline ends. CDR3 in DNA: TGTGCCACCAGCGAGGGGGAGGCTAATTCACCCCTCCACTTT. Translated: CATSEGEANSPLHF.

This clone was recorded at least ten times. The chain is built from TRBV19 and TRBJ2-1; D is unresolved. Germline loops: CDR1 LNHDA, CDR2 SQIVND (reference sequence). V was cut by 6 bases and J by 10 bases, with 10 bases left in between. This CDR3 has 11 amino acids. The CDR3 coding sequence is TGTGCCAGTAGGAGTGGACCGGAGCAGTTCTTC. It is translated as CASRSGPEQFF. Full variable domain (missing parts from reference TRBV19 and TRBJ2-1): DGGITQSPKYLFRKEGQNVTLSCEQNLNHDAMYWYRQDPGQGLRLIYYSQIVNDFQKGDIAEGYSVSREKKESFPLTVTSAQKNPTAFYLCASRSGPEQFFGPGTRLTVL.

The chain is built from TRBV6-5 and TRBJ2-2; D might be TRBD1 (6 bases). The CDR3 has 13 amino acids. Trimming removed 6 bases from V and 7 bases from J, with 12 bases in between. Germline V gene sequence: CDR1 MNHEY, CDR2 SVGAGI. CDR3 in amino acids: CASRDSVGGELFF. The CDR3 region has the DNA TGTGCCAGCAGGGACAGTGTGGGCGGGGAGCTGTTTTTT.

The chain uses TRBV30 and TRBJ2-7; D remains unclear. Looked up from germline, CDR1 is GTSNPN and CDR2 is SVGIG (reference sequence). Trimming took 4 bases from V and 3 from J, leaving 13 bases between them. CDR3 length: 13 residues. The CDR3 coding sequence is TGTGCCTGGAACCGGCAGGAAGGCTACGAGCAGTACTTC. It codes for CAWNRQEGYEQYF.

This rearrangement joins TRBV27 to TRBJ2-7; possibly TRBD1 for D (5 bases). The CDR3 consists of 14 residues. Trimming removed 3 bases from V and 7 bases from J, with 16 bases in between. CDR1 is MNHEY and CDR2 is SMNVEV in the germline V gene (reference sequence). CDR3 region: CASSFLQKPGEQYF. The CDR3 DNA is TGTGCCAGCAGTTTCCTACAGAAGCCAGGGGAGCAGTACTTC.

This clone was recorded a few times. V and J are TRBV29-1 and TRBJ1-2; TRBD1 is a possible D gene (6 bases). CDR3 length equals 14 residues. From germline, CDR1 is SQVTM and CDR2 ANQGSEA. Trimming pared 0 bases from V and 8 bases from J, leaving 16 bases between. The CDR3 loop reads CSVEDRAGAGGYTF. The CDR3 region has the DNA TGCAGCGTTGAAGATAGGGCAGGGGCAGGAGGCTACACCTTC.

Only a few counts were recorded for this clone. The chain uses TRBV14 and TRBJ1-6; 9 bases line up with TRBD1. Germline trimming cut 5 bases from V and 9 bases from J; bases unmatched to any gene: 11. This CDR3 is 16 amino acids long. Looked up from germline, CDR1 is SGHDN and CDR2 is FVKESK. The CDR3 spells CASSSWGQGGFSPLHF. The CDR3 DNA reads TGTGCCAGCAGCTCTTGGGGACAGGGCGGATTTTCACCCCTCCACTTT.

This chain uses TRBV7-2 with TRBJ2-4; the match to TRBD2 covers 14 bases. V lost 5 bases and J lost 7; bases outside the gene matches: 4. This CDR3 has 15 residues. The germline V gene encodes CDR1 SGHTA and CDR2 FQGNSA. The CDR3 DNA sequence: TGTGCCAGCAGCCCACGGACTAGCGGGGGGAACATTCAGTACTTC. Translated, it gives CASSPRTSGGNIQYF.

V is TRBV29-1 and J is TRBJ2-2, with D perhaps matching TRBD1 (6 bases). Trimming removed 7 bases from V and 0 bases from J, with 9 bases in between. Germline lookup yields CDR1 SQVTM and CDR2 ANQGSEA. The CDR3 has 13 amino acids. The CDR3 protein is CSAGTTNTGELFF. CDR3 bases: TGCAGCGCCGGGACAACGAACACCGGGGAGCTGTTTTTT.

This clone was seen only a few times. The CDR3 spells CASSERGVTEAFF. CDR3 nucleotides: TGCGCCAGCAGTGAACGGGGAGTCACTGAAGCTTTCTTT. The rearrangement links TRBV10-1 to TRBJ1-1; D ambiguous. CDR1 WNHNN and CDR2 SYGVQD come from the germline V gene (reference sequence). CDR3 size: 13 residues. The ends were cut back, 3 bases at V and 4 bases at J, with 9 bases in the middle.

The rearrangement links TRBV4-3 to TRBJ1-2, with 7 bases matching TRBD1. The germline CDR1 and CDR2 sequences are LGHNA and YSLEER. J was trimmed by 2 bases and V by 4 bases; bases with no gene match: 4. CDR3 size: 14 residues. CDR3 amino acids: CASSRMTGNYGYTF. The CDR3 coding sequence is TGCGCCAGCAGCCGCATGACAGGGAACTATGGCTACACCTTC.

The V gene is TRBV29-1, the J gene TRBJ2-5, with a possible D match to TRBD1 (6 bases). The length of the CDR3 is 12 residues. V was trimmed by 5 bases and J by 6 bases, leaving 13 bases between them. Germline values: CDR1 SQVTM, CDR2 ANQGSEA. The DNA of the CDR3 is TGCAGCGTTCACTGGGGGCAAAAGACCCAGTACTTC. This translates into CSVHWGQKTQYF.

The chain couples TRBV5-1 to TRBJ1-1; D not resolved. CDR1 is SGHRS, CDR2 YFSETQ, per germline. The V end lost 0 bases, the J end lost 5 bases, and 17 bases lay between the germline ends. This CDR3 has 16 residues. CDR3 in amino acids: CASSLEPELRRTEAFF. The CDR3 DNA is TGCGCCAGCAGCTTGGAGCCAGAACTCCGGAGGACTGAAGCTTTCTTT.

This clone came up many times. The chain combines TRBV6-6 with TRBJ2-7, with D possibly TRBD2 on 5 matching bases. V lost 7 bases and J 7 bases, leaving 14 bases between the germline ends. The CDR3 has 12 residues. Germline-derived CDR1 and CDR2 are MNHNY and SVGAGI (reference sequence). The CDR3 sequence: CASTRGTGEQYF. DNA for the CDR3: TGTGCCAGCACCCGTGGCACGGGGGAGCAGTACTTC.

This clone was seen many times. The V gene is TRBV7-9, the J gene TRBJ1-1; TRBD1 aligns across 8 bases. The germline V gene encodes CDR1 SEHNR and CDR2 FQNEAQ (reference sequence). The length of the CDR3 is 13 residues. The J segment lost 0 bases and the V segment lost 10 bases, leaving 4 bases of the junction unmatched. Here the CDR3 DNA reads TGTGCCATCGACAGGGGCATGAACACTGAAGCTTTCTTT. Translation gives CAIDRGMNTEAFF.

The chain recombines TRBV5-1 with TRBJ2-5; TRBD2 matches at 9 bases. J was trimmed by 5 bases and V by 4 bases; bases with no gene match: 9. Germline assignment: CDR1 SGHRS and CDR2 YFSETQ. CDR3 length equals 15 residues. CDR3 coding DNA: TGCGCCAGCAGCGAGACATTAGCGGGGGCGGAGACCCAGTACTTC. Its translation: CASSETLAGAETQYF.

The chain recombines TRBV27 with TRBJ1-1, with 7 bases lining up with TRBD1. The CDR3 length is 13 residues. Germline CDR1 and CDR2: MNHEY and SMNVEV (reference sequence). The V gene end was trimmed by 7 bases and the J gene end by 0 bases; junction bases not matched to a gene: 2. CDR3 amino acids: CASMGQMNTEAFF. CDR3 DNA: TGTGCCAGCATGGGACAGATGAACACTGAAGCTTTCTTT.